Listed below are T cell receptor beta chains from one sample, sequenced in a study of T cell repertoires in cytomegalovirus infection. These receptors have no identified antigens. TCRdb used MiXCR to reprocess the reads, holding one entry per CDR3 protein. The data show about 69,000 distinct CDR3 sequences, around 30% seen once. This specimen consisted of CD8+ T cells from cultured PBMCs, obtained from culture after CMV antigen stimulation. Receptors originate from a human donor in good health (CMV status not recorded). Some clones in this sample may be carry-over from other donors' samples. Both conserved end residues are part of each CDR3.

V gene | CDR3 protein
TRBV19 | CASSIVDEQFF
TRBV29-1 | CSVELGPTDTQYF
TRBV20-1 | CSARSLSYNEQFF
TRBV7-9 | CASSLPGGTYNEQFF
TRBV4-1 | CASSQDSDSYNEQFF
TRBV19 | CASSRGGREQYF
TRBV28 | CASSFAYEQYF
TRBV28 | CASFDSGRRNEQFF
TRBV5-1 | CASSLFGSNEQYF
TRBV7-8 | CASSLRPQAYYGYTF
TRBV5-1 | CASSDTGELFF
TRBV10-3 | CAISESWTKNTEAFF
TRBV5-1 | CASSSGQGDTEAFF
TRBV5-1 | CASSFGTGGESSYNSPLHF
TRBV9 | CASSVEVPADTQYF
TRBV6-2/TRBV6-3 | CASSSRDRFSDTQYF
TRBV15 | CATSSRGLETQYF
TRBV5-6 | CASNTAMNTEAFF
TRBV6-2/TRBV6-3 | CASSYLGVTEAFF
TRBV15 | CATSSGGDYGYTF